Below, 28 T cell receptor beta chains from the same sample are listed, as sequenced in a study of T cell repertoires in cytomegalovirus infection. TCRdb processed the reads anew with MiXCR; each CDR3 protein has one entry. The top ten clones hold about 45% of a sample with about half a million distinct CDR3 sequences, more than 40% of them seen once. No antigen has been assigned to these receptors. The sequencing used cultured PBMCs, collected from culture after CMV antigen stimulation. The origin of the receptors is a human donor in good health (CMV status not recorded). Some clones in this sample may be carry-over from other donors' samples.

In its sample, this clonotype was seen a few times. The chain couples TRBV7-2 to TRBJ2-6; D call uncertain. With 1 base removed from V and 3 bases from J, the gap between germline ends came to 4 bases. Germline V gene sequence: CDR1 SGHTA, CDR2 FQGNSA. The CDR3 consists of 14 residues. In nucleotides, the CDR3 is TGTGCCAGCAGCTTAGTGGATGGGGCCAACGTCCTGACTTTC. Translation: CASSLVDGANVLTF.

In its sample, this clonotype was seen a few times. The CDR3 DNA reads as TGTGCCAGTCGACCAGGGGGGGACACTGAAGCTTTCTTT. It codes for CASRPGGDTEAFF. The rearrangement links TRBV12-3 or TRBV12-4 to TRBJ1-1; 7 bases fit TRBD1. Unmatched junction bases numbered 7, after V lost 9 bases and J lost 3 bases. This CDR3 is built from 13 residues.

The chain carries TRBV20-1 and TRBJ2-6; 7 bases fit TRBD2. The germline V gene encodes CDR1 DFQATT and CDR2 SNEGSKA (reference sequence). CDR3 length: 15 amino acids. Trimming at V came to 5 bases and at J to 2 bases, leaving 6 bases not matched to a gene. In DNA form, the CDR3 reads TGCAGTGCTTCCCCGGGAGGACCTGGGGCCAACGTCCTGACTTTC. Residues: CSASPGGPGANVLTF.

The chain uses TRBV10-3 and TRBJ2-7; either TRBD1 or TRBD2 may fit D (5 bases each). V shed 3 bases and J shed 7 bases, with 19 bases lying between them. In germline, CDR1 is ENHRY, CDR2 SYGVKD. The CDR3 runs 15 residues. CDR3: CAISEAEAGSWEQYF. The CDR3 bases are TGTGCCATCAGTGAAGCGGAAGCAGGGTCGTGGGAGCAGTACTTC.

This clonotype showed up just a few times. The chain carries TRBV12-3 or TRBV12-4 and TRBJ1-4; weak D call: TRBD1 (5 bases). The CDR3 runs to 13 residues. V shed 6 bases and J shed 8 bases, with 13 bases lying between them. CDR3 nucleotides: TGTGCCAGCAGCCGCCGGGGGGGGGAAAAACTGTTTTTT. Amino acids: CASSRRGGEKLFF.

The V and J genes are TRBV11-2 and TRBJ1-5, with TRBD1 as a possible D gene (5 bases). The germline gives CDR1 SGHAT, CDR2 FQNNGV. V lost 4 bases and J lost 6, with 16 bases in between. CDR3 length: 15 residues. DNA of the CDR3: TGTGCCAGCAGCTCCACTGGAGGGGTAGGTCAGCCCCAGCATTTT. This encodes CASSSTGGVGQPQHF.

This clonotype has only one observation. DNA of the CDR3: TGTGCCAGCAGCCCCTTAGATGGCAAAAACATTCAGTACTTC. Translated: CASSPLDGKNIQYF. The rearrangement joins TRBV7-4 to TRBJ2-4; D unclear. Trimming pared 5 bases from V and 3 bases from J, leaving 11 bases between. CDR3 length equals 14 residues. Germline V gene lookup returns CDR1 SGHVT and CDR2 SQSDAQ. Using reference TRBV7-4 and TRBJ2-4 for the parts outside the CDR3, the full variable domain is GAGVSQSPRYKVAKRGRDVALRCDSISGHVTLYWYRQTLGQGSEVLTYSQSDAQRDKSGRPSGRFSAERPERSVSTLKIQRTEQGDSAVYLCASSPLDGKNIQYFGAGTRLSVL.

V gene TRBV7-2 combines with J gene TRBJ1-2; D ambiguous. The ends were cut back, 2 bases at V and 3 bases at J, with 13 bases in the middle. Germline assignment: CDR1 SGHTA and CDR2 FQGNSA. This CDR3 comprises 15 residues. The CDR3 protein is CASSLRTGGHYGYTF. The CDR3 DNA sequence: TGTGCCAGCAGCTTACGCACCGGAGGTCACTATGGCTACACCTTC.

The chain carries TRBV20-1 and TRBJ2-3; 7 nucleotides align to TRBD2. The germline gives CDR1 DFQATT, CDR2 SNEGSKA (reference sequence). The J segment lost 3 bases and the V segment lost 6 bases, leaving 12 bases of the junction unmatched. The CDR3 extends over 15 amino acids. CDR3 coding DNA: TGCAGTGCCCCCGAGGCGGGACTAATAACAGATACGCAGTATTTT. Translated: CSAPEAGLITDTQYF.

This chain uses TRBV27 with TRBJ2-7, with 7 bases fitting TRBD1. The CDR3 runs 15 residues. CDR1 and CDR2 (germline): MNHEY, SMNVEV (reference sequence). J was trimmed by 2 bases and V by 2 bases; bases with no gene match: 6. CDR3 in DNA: TGTGCCAGCAGTTTACTGGCAGGGGGAACCTACGAGCAGTACTTC. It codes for CASSLLAGGTYEQYF.

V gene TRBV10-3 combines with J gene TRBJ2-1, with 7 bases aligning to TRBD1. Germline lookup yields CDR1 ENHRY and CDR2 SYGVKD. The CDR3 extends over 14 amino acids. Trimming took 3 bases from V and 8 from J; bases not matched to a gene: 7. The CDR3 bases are TGTGCCATCAGTGACAGGGGGAGCGGCTATGAGCAGTTCTTC. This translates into CAISDRGSGYEQFF.

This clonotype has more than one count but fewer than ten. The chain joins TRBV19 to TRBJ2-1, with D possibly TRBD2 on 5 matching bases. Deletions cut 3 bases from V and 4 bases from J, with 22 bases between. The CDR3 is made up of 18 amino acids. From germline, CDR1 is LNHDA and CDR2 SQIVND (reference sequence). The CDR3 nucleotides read TGTGCCAGTAGTATCTGGACCGAGACAAGAGGGCCGTACAATGAGCAGTTCTTC. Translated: CASSIWTETRGPYNEQFF.

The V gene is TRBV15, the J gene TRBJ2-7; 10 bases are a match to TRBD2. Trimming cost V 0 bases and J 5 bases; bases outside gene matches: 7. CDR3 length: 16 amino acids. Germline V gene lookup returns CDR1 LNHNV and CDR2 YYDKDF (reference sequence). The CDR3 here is CATSRDLAGGVDEQYF. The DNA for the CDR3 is TGTGCCACCAGCAGAGATTTAGCGGGGGGTGTCGACGAGCAGTACTTC. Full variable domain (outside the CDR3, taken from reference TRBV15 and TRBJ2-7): DAMVIQNPRYQVTQFGKPVTLSCSQTLNHNVMYWYQQKSSQAPKLLFHYYDKDFNNEADTPDNFQSRRPNTSFCFLDIRSPGLGDTAMYLCATSRDLAGGVDEQYFGPGTRLTVT.

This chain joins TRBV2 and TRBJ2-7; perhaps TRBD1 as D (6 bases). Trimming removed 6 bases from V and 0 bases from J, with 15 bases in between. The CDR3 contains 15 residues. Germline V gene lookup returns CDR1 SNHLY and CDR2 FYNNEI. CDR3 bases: TGTGCCAGCAGCCTCGGGACGGACAGCTCCTACGAGCAGTACTTC. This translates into CASSLGTDSSYEQYF.

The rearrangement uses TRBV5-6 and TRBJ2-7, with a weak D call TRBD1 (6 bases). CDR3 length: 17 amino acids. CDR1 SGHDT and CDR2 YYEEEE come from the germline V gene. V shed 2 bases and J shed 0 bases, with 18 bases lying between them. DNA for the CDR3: TGTGCCAGCAGCTTAACCACAGGGATGCGGGTCTCCTACGAGCAGTACTTC. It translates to CASSLTTGMRVSYEQYF.

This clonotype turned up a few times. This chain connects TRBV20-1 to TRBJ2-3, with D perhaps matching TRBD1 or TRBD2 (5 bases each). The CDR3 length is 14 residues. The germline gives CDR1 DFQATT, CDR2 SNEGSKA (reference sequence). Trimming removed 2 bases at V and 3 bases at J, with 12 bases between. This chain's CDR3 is CSARPAGRTDTQYF. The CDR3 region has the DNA TGCAGTGCTAGACCGGCAGGGAGAACAGATACGCAGTATTTT.

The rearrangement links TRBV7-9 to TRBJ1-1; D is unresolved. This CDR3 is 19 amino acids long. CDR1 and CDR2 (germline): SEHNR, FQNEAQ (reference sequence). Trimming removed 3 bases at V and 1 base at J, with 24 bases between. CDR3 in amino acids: CASSFRGRVGVSGNTEAFF. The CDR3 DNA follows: TGTGCCAGCAGCTTTAGAGGGCGCGTCGGGGTCTCCGGGAACACTGAAGCTTTCTTT.

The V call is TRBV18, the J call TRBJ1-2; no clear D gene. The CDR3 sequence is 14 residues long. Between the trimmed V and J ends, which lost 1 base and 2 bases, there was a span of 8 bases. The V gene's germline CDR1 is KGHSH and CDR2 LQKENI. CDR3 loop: CASSPLKGNYGYTF. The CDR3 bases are TGTGCCAGCTCACCACTGAAGGGAAACTATGGCTACACCTTC.

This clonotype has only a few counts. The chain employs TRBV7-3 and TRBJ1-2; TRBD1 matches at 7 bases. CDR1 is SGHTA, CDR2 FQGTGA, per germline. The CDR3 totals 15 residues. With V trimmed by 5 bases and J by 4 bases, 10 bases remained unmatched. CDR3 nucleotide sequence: TGTGCCAGCAGCGCTACAGGGGATAGTGGCTATGGCTACACCTTC. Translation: CASSATGDSGYGYTF.

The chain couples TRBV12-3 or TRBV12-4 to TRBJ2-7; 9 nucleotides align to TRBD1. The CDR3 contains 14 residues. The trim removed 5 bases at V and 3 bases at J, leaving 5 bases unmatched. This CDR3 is CASSPGDRVYEQYF. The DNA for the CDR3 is TGTGCCAGCAGTCCTGGGGACAGGGTCTACGAGCAGTACTTC.

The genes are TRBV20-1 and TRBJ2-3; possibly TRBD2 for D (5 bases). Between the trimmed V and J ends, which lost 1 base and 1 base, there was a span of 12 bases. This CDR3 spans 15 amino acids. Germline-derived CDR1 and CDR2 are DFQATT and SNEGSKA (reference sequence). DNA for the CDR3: TGCAGTGCTAGAGTGGACTTTTTAGGCACAGATACGCAGTATTTT. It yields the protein CSARVDFLGTDTQYF.

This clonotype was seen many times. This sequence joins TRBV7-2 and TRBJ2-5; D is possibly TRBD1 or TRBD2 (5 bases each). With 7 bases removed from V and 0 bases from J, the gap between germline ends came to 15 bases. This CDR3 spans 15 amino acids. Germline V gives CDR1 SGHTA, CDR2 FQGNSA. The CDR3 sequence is CASTPGAVYQETQYF. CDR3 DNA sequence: TGTGCCAGCACCCCCGGGGCCGTGTACCAAGAGACCCAGTACTTC. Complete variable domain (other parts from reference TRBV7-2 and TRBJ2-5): GAGVSQSPSNKVTEKGKDVELRCDPISGHTALYWYRQSLGQGLEFLIYFQGNSAPDKSGLPSDRFSAERTGGSVSTLTIQRTQQEDSAVYLCASTPGAVYQETQYFGPGTRLLVL.

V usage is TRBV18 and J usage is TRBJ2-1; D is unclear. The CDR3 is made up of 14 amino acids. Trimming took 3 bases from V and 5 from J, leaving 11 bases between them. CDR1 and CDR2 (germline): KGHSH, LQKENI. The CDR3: CASSPRQRNNEQFF. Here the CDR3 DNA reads TGTGCCAGCTCACCGAGGCAAAGAAACAATGAGCAGTTCTTC.

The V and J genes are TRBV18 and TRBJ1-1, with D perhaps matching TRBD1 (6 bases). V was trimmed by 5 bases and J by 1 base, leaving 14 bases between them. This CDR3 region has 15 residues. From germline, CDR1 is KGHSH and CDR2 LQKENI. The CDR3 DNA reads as TGTGCCAGCTCAGGCCGACAGGCTGGGAACACTGAAGCTTTCTTT. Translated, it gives CASSGRQAGNTEAFF.

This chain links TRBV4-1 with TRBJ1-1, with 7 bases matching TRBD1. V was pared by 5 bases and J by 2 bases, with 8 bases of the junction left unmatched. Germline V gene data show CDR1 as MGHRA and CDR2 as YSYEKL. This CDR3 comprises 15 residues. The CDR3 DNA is TGCGCCAGCAGCGAGCGACAGGGACCTAACACTGAAGCTTTCTTT. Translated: CASSERQGPNTEAFF.

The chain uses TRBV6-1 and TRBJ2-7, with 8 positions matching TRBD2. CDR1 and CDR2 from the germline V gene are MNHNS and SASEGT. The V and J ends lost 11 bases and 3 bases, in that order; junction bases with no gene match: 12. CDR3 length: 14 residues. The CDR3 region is CALQGGSGIYEQYV. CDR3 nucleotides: TGTGCCCTCCAGGGTGGTAGCGGGATCTACGAGCAGTACGTC.

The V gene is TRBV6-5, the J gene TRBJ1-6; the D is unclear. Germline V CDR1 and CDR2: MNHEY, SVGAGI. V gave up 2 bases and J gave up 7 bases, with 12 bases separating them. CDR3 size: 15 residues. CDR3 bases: TGTGCCAGCAGTTACGGGCAAACGGGGAATTCACCCCTCCACTTT. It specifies CASSYGQTGNSPLHF.

Here the CDR3 DNA reads TGTGCCAGCAGCTTAGGGGGTCGGTGGGCTACTAACACAGATACGCAGTATTTT. It is translated as CASSLGGRWATNTDTQYF. This chain links TRBV7-8 with TRBJ2-3, with D hard to call. The germline gives CDR1 SGHVS, CDR2 FQNEAQ. This CDR3 contains 18 residues. V was pared by 1 base and J by 2 bases, with 19 bases between.